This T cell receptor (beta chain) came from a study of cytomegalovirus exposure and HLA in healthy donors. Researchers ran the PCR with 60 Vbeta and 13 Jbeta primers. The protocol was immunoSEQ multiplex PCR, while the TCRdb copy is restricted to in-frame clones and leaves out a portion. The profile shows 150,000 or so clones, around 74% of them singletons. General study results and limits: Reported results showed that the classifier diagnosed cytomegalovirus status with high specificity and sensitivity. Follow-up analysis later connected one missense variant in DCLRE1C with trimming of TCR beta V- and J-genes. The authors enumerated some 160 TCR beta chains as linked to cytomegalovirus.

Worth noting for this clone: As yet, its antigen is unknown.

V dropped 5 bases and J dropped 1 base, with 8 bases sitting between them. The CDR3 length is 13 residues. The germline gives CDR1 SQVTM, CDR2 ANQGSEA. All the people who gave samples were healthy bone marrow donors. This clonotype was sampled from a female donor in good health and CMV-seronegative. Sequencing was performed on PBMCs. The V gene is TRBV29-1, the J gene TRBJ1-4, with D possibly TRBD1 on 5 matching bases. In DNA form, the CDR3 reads TGCAGCGTTCGGACAAGAACTAATGAAAAACTGTTTTTT. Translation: CSVRTRTNEKLFF.